The 11 T cell receptor beta chains presented below share a single source sample, sequenced in a study of cytomegalovirus exposure and HLA in healthy donors. In the PCR, 60 Vbeta and 13 Jbeta primers were used. Produced via immunoSEQ multiplex PCR; TCRdb's table is partial and in-frame only. The profile shows approximately 170,000 clones, over 80% of them singletons. Sequencing was performed on PBMCs. The receptors stem from a middle-aged man in good health and CMV-seropositive.

The V and J genes are TRBV15 and TRBJ1-5; D ambiguous. This CDR3 has 13 amino acids. Trimming removed 3 bases from V and 10 bases from J, with 13 bases in between. The V gene's germline CDR1 is LNHNV and CDR2 YYDKDF (reference sequence). The CDR3 region has the DNA TGTGCCACCAGCAGCCGGGAAGGGTCCCCCCAGCATTTT. This encodes CATSSREGSPQHF.

This clone was detected only once. The chain is built from TRBV4-1 and TRBJ2-2, with 10 bases identical to TRBD2. Germline V gives CDR1 MGHRA, CDR2 YSYEKL. V lost 1 base, J lost 4 bases, and 6 bases stayed unmatched. The CDR3 consists of 17 residues. CDR3 sequence (DNA): TGCGCCAGCAGCCAAGTCATAGCGGGGGGAGCCACCGGGGAGCTGTTTTTT. It specifies CASSQVIAGGATGELFF.

The chain has TRBV28 and TRBJ1-4; 10 bases agree with TRBD1. The CDR3 covers 15 residues. The ends lost 5 bases at V and 5 bases at J; junction bases unmatched: 5. Germline V gene sequence: CDR1 MDHEN, CDR2 SYDVKM. DNA of the CDR3: TGTGCCAGCAGTATGCCGGGACAGGGGAATGAAAAACTGTTTTTT. Encoded protein: CASSMPGQGNEKLFF.

This chain connects TRBV10-3 to TRBJ2-5, with D perhaps TRBD1 (6 bases). The CDR3 contains 14 residues. Trimming removed 2 bases at V and 0 bases at J, with 7 bases between. Germline-derived CDR1 and CDR2 are ENHRY and SYGVKD. The CDR3 spells CAISETGYQETQYF. The CDR3 DNA sequence: TGTGCCATCAGTGAGACAGGGTACCAAGAGACCCAGTACTTC.

The genes are TRBV18 and TRBJ2-7; maybe TRBD1 (6 bases). CDR1 is KGHSH, CDR2 LQKENI, per germline. The length of the CDR3 is 13 residues. The V gene lost 6 bases and the J gene lost 0 bases, with 9 bases spanning the gap. CDR3 sequence: CASSRDTSYEQYF. In DNA form, the CDR3 reads TGTGCCAGCTCGAGGGACACCTCCTACGAGCAGTACTTC. The variable domain in full, completed from reference TRBV18 and TRBJ2-7, reads NAGVMQNPRHLVRRRGQEARLRCSPMKGHSHVYWYRQLPEEGLKFMVYLQKENIIDESGMPKERFSAEFPKEGPSILRIQQVVRGDSAAYFCASSRDTSYEQYFGPGTRLTVT.

This clone has a handful of counts. This CDR3 reads CASSGPELAGGSDTQYF. The CDR3 DNA reads TGTGCCAGCAGTGGACCAGAACTAGCGGGGGGTTCAGATACGCAGTATTTT. The V gene is TRBV11-2, the J gene TRBJ2-3, with 12 bases identical to TRBD2. The CDR3 is 17 residues long. After removal of 6 bases from V and 4 bases from J, the junction contained 11 bases not matched to a gene. CDR1 and CDR2 from the germline V gene are SGHAT and FQNNGV.

The chain combines TRBV21-1 with TRBJ2-5; the table's D call, TRBD2, has no DNA check behind it. TRBV21-1 is an annotated pseudogene. This CDR3 has 17 residues. The CDR3 is CASSKGRIGKYQETQYF. The CDR3 DNA is TGTGCCAGCAGCAAAGGCAGGATCGGGAAGTACCAAGAGACCCAGTACTTC.

This clone has just a few counts. The chain joins TRBV15 to TRBJ2-3; TRBD2 matches 15 bases. CDR1 and CDR2 from the germline V gene are LNHNV and YYDKDF (reference sequence). The CDR3 length is 17 residues. Trimming cost V 0 bases and J 6 bases; bases outside gene matches: 4. The CDR3 is CATSRDFGLAGGDTQYF. CDR3 coding DNA: TGTGCCACCAGCAGAGACTTTGGACTAGCGGGAGGGGATACGCAGTATTTT. Full variable domain (rest looked up from reference TRBV15 and TRBJ2-3): DAMVIQNPRYQVTQFGKPVTLSCSQTLNHNVMYWYQQKSSQAPKLLFHYYDKDFNNEADTPDNFQSRRPNTSFCFLDIRSPGLGDTAMYLCATSRDFGLAGGDTQYFGPGTRLTVL.

In DNA form, the CDR3 reads TGTGCCAGCTCACCTTTTGCACCGGGACAGTACTTCTACGAGCAGTACTTC. This sequence encodes CASSPFAPGQYFYEQYF. The chain carries TRBV18 and TRBJ2-7; TRBD1 agrees at 7 bases. The trim removed 3 bases at V and 3 bases at J, leaving 14 bases unmatched. CDR3 length: 17 residues. The V gene's germline CDR1 is KGHSH and CDR2 LQKENI.

The chain is built from TRBV6-9 and TRBJ2-2, with D maybe TRBD2 (6 bases). The CDR3 totals 13 residues. Germline values: CDR1 MNHGY, CDR2 SVAAGI. The DNA for the CDR3 is TGTCCCGGGAGTTTAGCGAACACCGGGGAGCTGTTTTTT. This sequence encodes CPGSLANTGELFF.

The chain recombines TRBV5-1 with TRBJ2-1, with D hard to call. Looked up from germline, CDR1 is SGHRS and CDR2 is YFSETQ. Trimming left V 0 bases short and J 8 bases short, with 6 bases between. The CDR3 is 12 amino acids. The CDR3 nucleotides are TGCGCCAGCAGCTTGGTAGAGTATGAGCAGTTCTTC. Translating gives CASSLVEYEQFF.